Listed below are T cell receptor beta chains from one sample, sequenced in a study of beta chain features in type 1 diabetes. The repertoire was sequenced with immunoSEQ multiplex PCR; TCRdb's copy has only in-frame clones and lacks some. The repertoire holds approximately 470,000 clones, with approximately 30% as singletons. Sequenced input: naive CD4+ T cells from blood. These receptors all stem from a man younger than 30 in good health. Both conserved end residues are part of each CDR3.

>TRBJ1-2|TRBV10-3
CAIKSTSIGYTF
>TRBJ2-2|TRBV29-1
CSASNSGRNTGELFF
>TRBJ2-1|TRBV27
CASTGLAHEQFF
>TRBJ2-1|TRBV7-3
CASSGGTTLNEQFF
>TRBJ2-1|TRBV14
CASSQLAGGYNEQFF
>TRBJ1-1|TRBV2
CASRSRGRDTEAFF
>TRBJ2-3|TRBV7-9
CASSFFADHTDTQYF
>TRBJ2-2|TRBV5-1
CASSLDMAITGELFF
>TRBJ2-5|TRBV15
CATSSGTGRAQYF
>TRBJ1-3|TRBV29-1
CSVEDTGSSGNTIYF
>TRBJ2-7|TRBV9
CASSVDSSWAYEQYF
>TRBJ2-1|TRBV30
CAWSVGRSYNEQFF
>TRBJ2-7|TRBV21-1
CASSKGNHEQYF
>TRBJ2-6|TRBV15
CATSPGRRASGANVLTF
>TRBJ1-3|TRBV7-2
CASSLAGVGNTIYF
>TRBJ2-5|TRBV5-1
CASSRTGPQETQYF
>TRBJ2-2|TRBV7-9
CASSHDRGTGELFF
>TRBJ1-2|TRBV6-4
CASSPTLHYGYTF
>TRBJ2-7|TRBV10-3
CAISDSTYEQYF
>TRBJ2-3|TRBV30
CAWSLLAPGADTQYF
>.|TRBV29-1
CSVTTGWDEQYF
>TRBJ2-3|TRBV29-1
CSVEDSYTDTQYF
>TRBJ2-7|TRBV7-2
CASSTYLAGGSYEQYF
>TRBJ1-2|TRBV7-2
CASSLRTTNYGYTF
>TRBJ2-3|TRBV9
CASSVLAGIGTDTQYF
>TRBJ2-7|TRBV5-6
CASSLFGRVAGPNYEQYF
>TRBJ2-1|TRBV20-1
CSGASGSLQFF
>TRBJ2-1|TRBV9
CASSPVVRDEQFF
>TRBJ1-2|TRBV9
CASSVGEPGRVDYGYTF
>TRBJ2-2|TRBV29-1
CSVVEAMHPGELFF
>TRBJ2-3|TRBV5-1
CASSSPGLAGVSTDTQYF
>TRBJ1-2|TRBV19
CARPGRPRLGYTF
>TRBJ2-5|TRBV7-2
CASSTRQGPQETQYF
>TRBJ1-2|TRBV4-2
CASSQDHVGYTF
>TRBJ2-5|TRBV6-5
CASSYKVQETQYF
>TRBJ2-1|TRBV11-3
CASSLEASSNEQFF
>TRBJ1-1|TRBV29-1
CSVDTFGNTEAFF
>TRBJ2-6|TRBV9
CASSVRRGGSGANVLTF
>TRBJ2-1|TRBV9
CASTTSGSYNEQFF
>TRBJ2-1|TRBV30
CAWSVRFSYNEQFF
>TRBJ2-1|TRBV19
CASSREGLSYNEQFF
>TRBJ2-7|TRBV18
CASSLIRTGNYEQYF
>TRBJ2-7|TRBV18
CASSLTSSYEQYF
>TRBJ2-6|TRBV4-3
CASSQDARAGANVLTF
>TRBJ2-5|TRBV18
CASSPPRRVETQYF
>TRBJ2-1|TRBV2
CASRAGTSGRVNEQFF
>TRBJ2-1|TRBV15
CATSRDASEQFF
>TRBJ2-1|TRBV30
CAWRAGLAGLSSYNEQFF
>TRBJ2-3|TRBV5-1
CASSLGGLAGASADTQYF
>TRBJ1-2|TRBV14
CASSPRGGGGYGYTF
>TRBJ1-2|TRBV10-3
CAIGQGNYGYTF
>TRBJ2-5|TRBV23-1
CASSEYQETQYF